Listed below are T cell receptor beta chains from one sample, sequenced in a study of monozygotic twins with cystic fibrosis. Using immunoSEQ multiplex PCR, the repertoire was profiled, and TCRdb retains in-frame clones only, with some absent. The data hold 32,000 or so clones, with 92% observed a single time. Sequencing input: blood. The receptors derive from a girl aged 2 to 9 with cystic fibrosis. Each CDR3 is given with its conserved first and last residue. The D gene is left open where the match is weak. The listing skips clone size in some rows; elsewhere it reads once, few, many or a size class.

J gene	D gene	clone size	V gene	CDR3 protein	CDR3 DNA
TRBJ1-3	.	.	TRBV6-4	CASSGMSRPSGNTIYF	TGTGCCAGCAGTGGCATGAGCAGACCCTCTGGAAACACCATATATTTT
TRBJ1-5	TRBD1	.	TRBV15	CATSRDRLATQDRGYNQPQHF	TGTGCCACCAGCAGAGATCGCCTAGCAACCCAGGACAGGGGCTACAATCAGCCCCAGCATTTT
TRBJ2-5	.	.	TRBV30	CAWSPGRQETQYF	TGTGCCTGGAGTCCGGGCCGGCAAGAGACCCAGTACTTC
TRBJ2-7	TRBD1	.	TRBV18	CASSPRTPGQGGNEQYF	TGTGCCAGCTCACCAAGGACGCCGGGACAGGGGGGGAACGAGCAGTACTTC
TRBJ1-2	TRBD1	.	TRBV7-2	CASSDLTGIDYGYTF	TGTGCCAGCAGCGATTTGACAGGGATCGACTATGGCTACACCTTC
TRBJ1-1	TRBD1	.	TRBV11-2	CASSSPPGQGPLVTEAFF	TGTGCCAGCAGCTCCCCCCCGGGACAGGGACCATTAGTGACTGAAGCTTTCTTT
TRBJ2-3	TRBD1	once	TRBV5-1	CASSLGGTGGNIGAQYF	TGCGCCAGCAGCTTGGGAGGTACAGGGGGGAACATCGGTGCGCAGTATTTT
TRBJ1-2	.	.	TRBV27	CASSLSVAGSYGYTF	TGTGCCAGCAGTTTATCTGTGGCAGGATCCTATGGCTACACCTTC
TRBJ1-4	.	.	TRBV7-2	CASSGGVLNEKLFF	TGTGCCAGCAGCGGGGGGGTTCTTAATGAAAAACTGTTTTTT
TRBJ2-3	.	.	TRBV11-3	CASSLGPDLSTDTQYF	TGTGCCAGCAGCTTAGGGCCAGACCTCTCCACAGATACGCAGTATTTT
TRBJ2-7	TRBD1	.	TRBV7-9	CASSLVDGTELSYEQYF	TGTGCCAGCAGCTTAGTCGACGGGACAGAGTTGTCCTACGAGCAGTACTTC
TRBJ2-5	.	.	TRBV5-1	CASSLDGTEEETQYF	TGCGCCAGCAGCTTGGATGGGACGGAGGAGGAGACCCAGTACTTC
TRBJ2-1	.	once	TRBV9	CASSVGRGPVDYNEQFF	TGTGCCAGCAGCGTAGGTAGGGGCCCGGTGGACTACAATGAGCAGTTCTTC
TRBJ2-3	.	few	TRBV5-1	CASSLDDLADTQYF	TGCGCCAGCAGCTTGGACGATTTGGCAGATACGCAGTATTTT
TRBJ2-7	.	.	TRBV7-2	CASSLSRGPNYEQYF	TGTGCCAGCAGCTTAAGCAGGGGCCCCAACTACGAGCAGTACTTC
TRBJ2-5	.	.	TRBV19	CASSINSGETQYF	TGTGCCAGTAGTATTAATTCAGGGGAGACCCAGTACTTC
TRBJ2-4	TRBD2	.	TRBV2	CASSGAGTSGTIQYF	TGTGCCAGCAGTGGTGCCGGGACTAGCGGGACCATTCAGTACTTC
TRBJ1-4	.	.	TRBV12-5	CASGLVLLRLEKLFF	TGTGCTAGTGGTTTGGTACTCCTCCGTCTTGAAAAACTGTTTTTT
TRBJ2-3	.	.	TRBV27	CASSLPTETGQADTQYF	TGTGCCAGCAGCCTACCCACTGAGACAGGACAAGCAGATACGCAGTATTTT
TRBJ1-2	.	.	TRBV7-8	CASSLATGANYGYTF	TGTGCCAGCAGCTTAGCGACGGGAGCTAACTATGGCTACACCTTC
TRBJ2-5	TRBD1	.	TRBV11-2	CASRGQTQVQETQYF	TGTGCCAGCAGGGGACAGACTCAAGTCCAAGAGACCCAGTACTTC
TRBJ1-1	TRBD1	.	TRBV15	CATSPPGTGFVGAFF	TGTGCCACCAGCCCCCCGGGGACAGGGTTCGTAGGGGCTTTCTTT
TRBJ2-1	.	once	TRBV27	CASSYGTTDNEQFF	TGTGCCAGCAGTTACGGGACAACCGACAATGAGCAGTTCTTC
TRBJ2-3	TRBD2	.	TRBV10-3	CAIRGRTSGDSTDTQYF	TGTGCCATCAGGGGGAGGACTAGCGGGGATTCCACAGATACGCAGTATTTT
TRBJ1-1	.	.	TRBV14	CASSPQYLPGGAFF	TGTGCCAGCAGCCCTCAATACCTCCCCGGGGGAGCTTTCTTT
TRBJ2-7	.	.	TRBV2	CASSEEPIYEQYF	TGTGCCAGCAGTGAAGAACCGATCTACGAGCAGTACTTC
TRBJ2-1	.	.	TRBV19	CASSVRLVLPSEQFF	TGTGCCAGTAGCGTCCGACTAGTTCTTCCCAGTGAGCAGTTCTTC
TRBJ2-3	TRBD2	.	TRBV7-2	CASSSPPGLAGVVDTQYF	TGTGCCAGCAGCTCGCCGCCGGGACTAGCGGGAGTAGTAGATACGCAGTATTTT
TRBJ2-7	TRBD1	.	TRBV11-3	CASSSGTGDEQYF	TGTGCCAGCAGCTCCGGGACAGGGGACGAGCAGTACTTC
TRBJ1-2	.	.	TRBV9	CASSAGWVGGNYGYTF	TGTGCCAGCAGCGCCGGGTGGGTTGGAGGTAACTATGGCTACACCTTC
TRBJ1-4	.	once	TRBV19	CASQDGTTNEKLFF	TGTGCCAGCCAGGACGGTACAACTAATGAAAAACTGTTTTTT
TRBJ1-4	.	.	TRBV5-4	CASSIRGVGEKLFF	TGTGCCAGCAGTATCCGGGGCGTTGGTGAAAAACTGTTTTTT